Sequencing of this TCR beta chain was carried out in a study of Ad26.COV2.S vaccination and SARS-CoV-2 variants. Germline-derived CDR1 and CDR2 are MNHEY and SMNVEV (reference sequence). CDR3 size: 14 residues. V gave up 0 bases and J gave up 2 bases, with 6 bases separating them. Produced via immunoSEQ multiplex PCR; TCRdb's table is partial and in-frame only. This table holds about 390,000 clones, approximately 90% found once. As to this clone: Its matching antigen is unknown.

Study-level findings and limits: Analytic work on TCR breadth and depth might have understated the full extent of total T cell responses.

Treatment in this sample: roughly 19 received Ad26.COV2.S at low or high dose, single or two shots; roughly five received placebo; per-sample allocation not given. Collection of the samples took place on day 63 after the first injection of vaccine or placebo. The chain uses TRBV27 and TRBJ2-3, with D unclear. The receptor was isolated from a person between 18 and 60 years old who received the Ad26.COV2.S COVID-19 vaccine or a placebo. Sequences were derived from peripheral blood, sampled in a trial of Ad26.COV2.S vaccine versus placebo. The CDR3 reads CASSLSVNTDTQYF. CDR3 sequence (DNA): TGTGCCAGCAGTTTATCCGTGAACACAGATACGCAGTATTTT.